This TCR beta chain was found in a study of human T cells and chemical hapten exposure. This clonotype was seen ten or more times. This sample's time point: pre-sensitization, week 0. Treatment noted: therapeutic diphenylcyclopropenone sensitization with weekly scalp DPC. Study processing details: From around 20,000 to 690,000 TCRs were found per sample, with a median of roughly 89,000. MiXCR, applied by TCRdb to the RACE reads, yields one record per CDR3 protein. The V and J calls and clone size come from TCRdb's table, not from the authors' own analysis. The profile shows some 360,000 distinct CDR3 sequences, around 5.5% of them singletons. The CDR3 loop spans 14 amino acids. Germline V lookup: CDR1 LGHNT, CDR2 FRNRAP. With 4 bases removed from V and 11 bases from J, the gap between germline ends came to 20 bases.

The rearrangement joins TRBV12-5 to TRBJ1-1, with D maybe TRBD1 (6 bases). The material was whole blood, obtained in connection with sensitization to the hapten diphenylcyclopropenone (DPC). The TCR originated in a woman aged 45-65 years with alopecia areata. Some clones in this sample may be carry-over from other donors' samples. The CDR3 coding sequence is TGTGCTAGTGGTTGGGGGGGGACACCAGAGAGGGCTTTCTTT. Its translation: CASGWGGTPERAFF.